This T cell receptor beta chain derives from a study of CD8+ T cells in alopecia areata. Study background: Treated patients were given oral tofacitinib, which was dosed at 5 to 10 mg twice daily.

Extracted from the samples, RNA was reverse transcribed into cDNA to serve as the sequencing template. The table came from immunoSEQ multiplex PCR; TCRdb's copy has only in-frame clones and leaves some out. The sample lists about 190,000 clones; less than 65% were seen once. The treatment is: oral pan-JAK inhibitor, 5-10 mg twice daily. The study's findings and limits: Among the 100 top clones, expanded CD8+ clones, like scalp clonality, were significantly decreased by tofacitinib.

CDR3 length equals 16 residues. CDR1 and CDR2 (germline): SGHTA, FQGNSA. V lost 3 bases, J lost 4 bases, and 9 bases stayed unmatched. A note on this clone: Antigen unknown.

The source of this sequence is a human donor with alopecia areata. This specimen consisted of CD4+ T cells sorted from blood, obtained at week 4, from a patient treated with tofacitinib. V gene TRBV7-2 combines with J gene TRBJ2-3; 8 nucleotides line up with TRBD2. The CDR3 nucleotides read TGTGCCAGCAGCTTCCGTTCGGCGGGGGGTGCAGATACGCAGTATTTT. It yields the protein CASSFRSAGGADTQYF. Combining the CDR3 with reference TRBV7-2 and TRBJ2-3 gives the whole variable domain GAGVSQSPSNKVTEKGKDVELRCDPISGHTALYWYRQSLGQGLEFLIYFQGNSAPDKSGLPSDRFSAERTGGSVSTLTIQRTQQEDSAVYLCASSFRSAGGADTQYFGPGTRLTVL.